What follows are 5 T cell receptor beta chains derived from one specimen sequenced in a study of identical twins. Each CDR3 protein gets one entry after TCRdb re-called the 5' RACE reads with MiXCR. The sample yields a few hundred thousand distinct CDR3 sequences, less than 20% seen once. The specimen sequenced was naive T cells sorted from blood. The receptor set was obtained from a man between 45 and 60 years old in good health.

This clonotype was counted a few times. The rearrangement links TRBV6-6 to TRBJ1-1, with no clear D. V lost 2 bases and J 4 bases, leaving 8 bases between the germline ends. The CDR3 is 13 residues long. From germline, CDR1 is MNHNY and CDR2 SVGAGI (reference sequence). The chain's CDR3 is CASSYVAVTEAFF. CDR3 DNA sequence: TGTGCCAGCAGTTACGTGGCAGTCACTGAAGCTTTCTTT.

This clonotype was counted a few times. The chain carries TRBV7-6 and TRBJ2-6; TRBD2 matches 12 bases. Trimming removed 4 bases from V and 0 bases from J; junction bases left unmatched: 7. CDR3 length: 19 amino acids. The germline CDR1 and CDR2 sequences are SGHVS and FNYEAQ. CDR3: CASSSLAGGLRSGANVLTF. For the CDR3, the DNA is TGTGCCAGCAGCTCACTAGCGGGGGGTCTACGCTCTGGGGCCAACGTCCTGACTTTC.

The chain is built from TRBV5-1 and TRBJ1-3, with D possibly being TRBD1 (6 bases). The V gene's germline CDR1 is SGHRS and CDR2 YFSETQ. CDR3 size: 16 residues. V was trimmed by 1 base and J by 2 bases, leaving 13 bases between them. The CDR3 DNA reads as TGCGCCAGCAGCTTGTCTGGACAGAGTGCTGGAAACACCATATATTTT. Residues: CASSLSGQSAGNTIYF.

V is TRBV7-9 and J is TRBJ1-1, with D possibly matching TRBD1 (6 bases). Germline lookup yields CDR1 SEHNR and CDR2 FQNEAQ (reference sequence). The CDR3 totals 14 residues. Trimming removed 5 bases from V and 0 bases from J, with 10 bases in between. The CDR3 region is CASSGQFLNTEAFF. The CDR3, as DNA: TGTGCCAGCAGCGGACAGTTTCTGAACACTGAAGCTTTCTTT.

This clonotype was observed at least ten times. This rearrangement joins TRBV10-3 to TRBJ2-7, with D uncertain. The V end lost 0 bases, the J end lost 2 bases, and 11 bases lay between the germline ends. CDR1 is ENHRY, CDR2 SYGVKD, per germline. The CDR3 totals 15 residues. This CDR3 reads CAISESTGFAYEQYF. DNA of the CDR3: TGTGCCATCAGTGAGTCGACCGGGTTTGCCTACGAGCAGTACTTC.